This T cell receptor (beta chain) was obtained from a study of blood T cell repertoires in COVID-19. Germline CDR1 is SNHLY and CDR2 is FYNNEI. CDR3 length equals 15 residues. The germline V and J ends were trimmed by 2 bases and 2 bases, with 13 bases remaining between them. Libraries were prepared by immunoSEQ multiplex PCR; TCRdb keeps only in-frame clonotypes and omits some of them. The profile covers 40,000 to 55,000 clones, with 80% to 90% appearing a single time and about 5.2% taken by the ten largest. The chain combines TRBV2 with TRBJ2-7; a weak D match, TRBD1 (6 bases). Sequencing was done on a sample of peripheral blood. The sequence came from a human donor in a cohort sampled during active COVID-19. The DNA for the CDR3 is TGTGCCAGCAGTGAAAGACAGACAGGTGCCTACGAGCAGTACTTC. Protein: CASSERQTGAYEQYF.